These 31 T cell receptor beta chains were sequenced from one sample in a study of neoadjuvant nivolumab and ipilimumab in lung cancer. Some clones are missing from TCRdb's copy, which holds only in-frame ones; the method was immunoSEQ multiplex PCR. Found here are about 6,500 clones, approximately 80% of them singletons; the top ten hold around 5.3%. Sequencing was performed on tumor tissue, taken after neoadjuvant nivolumab, alone or with ipilimumab, at or shortly before surgery. All receptors derive from an adult with non-small cell lung cancer.

The CDR3, as DNA: TGCGCCAGCAGCCCAATAATCACAGACCCCTATGGCTACACCTTC. Protein: CASSPIITDPYGYTF. V is TRBV4-1 and J is TRBJ1-2; D is unclear. V lost 4 bases and J 4 bases, leaving 16 bases between the germline ends. This CDR3 has 15 residues. Germline lookup yields CDR1 MGHRA and CDR2 YSYEKL.

The rearrangement links TRBV20-1 to TRBJ2-1; D gene ambiguous. The V and J ends lost 0 bases and 10 bases respectively, with 7 bases between them. Looked up from germline, CDR1 is DFQATT and CDR2 is SNEGSKA (reference sequence). The CDR3 length is 11 residues. DNA of the CDR3: TGCAGTGCTAGAGATTTCCCAGAGCAGTTCTTC. Residues: CSARDFPEQFF.

The V and J genes are TRBV5-1 and TRBJ2-1, with D possibly TRBD1 on 6 matching bases. The germline gives CDR1 SGHRS, CDR2 YFSETQ. The CDR3 length is 15 residues. V lost 1 base, J lost 2 bases, and 10 bases lay in between. The CDR3 DNA is TGCGCCAGCAGCTTGAAGGGGGAACCCTACAATGAGCAGTTCTTC. It specifies CASSLKGEPYNEQFF.

The chain links TRBV29-1 to TRBJ2-1; 11 bases are a match to TRBD2. The CDR3 covers 14 residues. Germline trimming cut 7 bases from V and 8 bases from J; bases unmatched to any gene: 10. Germline CDR1 SQVTM, CDR2 ANQGSEA. CDR3 sequence reads: CSATASGGHDEQFF. The CDR3 coding sequence is TGCAGCGCCACCGCTAGCGGGGGGCACGATGAGCAGTTCTTC.

V is TRBV5-1 and J is TRBJ2-5; 7 positions match TRBD1. Trimming removed 0 bases from V and 1 base from J; junction bases left unmatched: 0. CDR3 length equals 14 residues. CDR1 is SGHRS and CDR2 is YFSETQ in the germline V gene. CDR3 protein: CASSLDRGQETQYF. CDR3 sequence (DNA): TGCGCCAGCAGCTTGGACAGGGGCCAAGAGACCCAGTACTTC.

This chain uses TRBV27 with TRBJ2-7, with 15 bases matching TRBD2. This CDR3 has 17 amino acids. In germline, CDR1 is MNHEY, CDR2 SMNVEV (reference sequence). V lost 4 bases and J lost 3; bases outside the gene matches: 7. As DNA, the CDR3 is TGTGCCAGCAGTTCCGGACTAGCGGGGGGGCGGTACTACGAGCAGTACTTC. This encodes CASSSGLAGGRYYEQYF.

This clone has only one observation. The gene calls are TRBV5-4 and TRBJ1-2; D not certain. CDR1 SGHNT and CDR2 YYREEE come from the germline V gene (reference sequence). Trimming left V 5 bases short and J 4 bases short, with 15 bases between. The CDR3 is made up of 14 amino acids. CDR3 loop: CASRLGLEGYGYTF. The CDR3 DNA reads as TGTGCCAGCAGACTCGGGTTAGAGGGCTATGGCTACACCTTC.

As DNA, the CDR3 is TGCGCCAGCAGCTTGGTTTGGGGGGCGGCATCGAACACTGAAGCTTTCTTT. It translates to CASSLVWGAASNTEAFF. This chain uses TRBV5-1 with TRBJ1-1, with D perhaps TRBD1 (6 bases). Germline values: CDR1 SGHRS, CDR2 YFSETQ. The germline V and J ends were trimmed by 0 bases and 1 base, with 16 bases remaining between them. This CDR3 is 17 amino acids long. Using reference TRBV5-1 and TRBJ1-1 for the parts outside the CDR3, the full variable domain is KAGVTQTPRYLIKTRGQQVTLSCSPISGHRSVSWYQQTPGQGLQFLFEYFSETQRNKGNFPGRFSGRQFSNSRSEMNVSTLELGDSALYLCASSLVWGAASNTEAFFGQGTRLTVV.

This clone occurred once. Within the sample, other DNA sequences also encode this same CDR3. This sequence joins TRBV5-1 and TRBJ1-5; D is undetermined. Trimming removed 1 base at V and 0 bases at J, with 8 bases between. Germline V gene lookup returns CDR1 SGHRS and CDR2 YFSETQ. The CDR3 sequence is 15 residues long. CDR3 DNA sequence: TGCGCCAGCAGCTTGTTCGGTGATAGCAATCAGCCCCAGCATTTT. Its translation is CASSLFGDSNQPQHF. Drawing the rest from reference TRBV5-1 and TRBJ1-5, the complete variable domain is KAGVTQTPRYLIKTRGQQVTLSCSPISGHRSVSWYQQTPGQGLQFLFEYFSETQRNKGNFPGRFSGRQFSNSRSEMNVSTLELGDSALYLCASSLFGDSNQPQHFGDGTRLSIL.

The chain combines TRBV5-1 with TRBJ1-1; TRBD1 might be the D (6 bases). The germline CDR1 and CDR2 sequences are SGHRS and YFSETQ. The CDR3 consists of 14 residues. The V gene lost 1 base and the J gene lost 5 bases, with 12 bases spanning the gap. Here the CDR3 reads CASSLTQGPTEAFF. In DNA, the CDR3 is TGCGCCAGCAGCTTGACACAGGGTCCGACTGAAGCTTTCTTT.

The J gene is TRBJ1-1, the V gene TRBV5-1; 8 bases line up with TRBD1. The CDR3 is made up of 15 amino acids. With 4 bases clipped from V and 10 bases from J, the junction kept 15 bases outside the gene matches. Per germline, CDR1 SGHRS and CDR2 YFSETQ. CDR3 sequence (DNA): TGCGCCAGCAGCCACGGACAGGGAAGGGGACTGGGAGCTTTCTTT. It is translated as CASSHGQGRGLGAFF.

The chain couples TRBV10-3 to TRBJ1-1; D unresolved. Germline V gene lookup returns CDR1 ENHRY and CDR2 SYGVKD. This CDR3 is built from 13 residues. V lost 3 bases to trimming and J lost 1 base, with 6 bases between them. In nucleotides, the CDR3 is TGTGCCATCAGTGAAAGTCCGAACACTGAAGCTTTCTTT. This sequence encodes CAISESPNTEAFF.

The rearrangement joins TRBV6-4 to TRBJ2-5; the D call may be TRBD1 or TRBD2 (7 bases each). Between the trimmed V and J ends, which lost 7 bases and 3 bases, there was a span of 15 bases. This CDR3 has 14 amino acids. Germline CDR1 is MRHNA and CDR2 is SNTAGT. The CDR3 is CASTSGGREETQYF. The CDR3 bases are TGTGCCAGCACGTCAGGGGGGAGGGAAGAGACCCAGTACTTC.

V and J are TRBV14 and TRBJ1-2; D unresolved. CDR3 length equals 13 residues. The V gene's germline CDR1 is SGHDN and CDR2 FVKESK. The V end was cut by 0 bases, the J end by 5 bases, with 7 bases between. The CDR3 DNA reads as TGTGCCAGCAGCCAAGATAGGCAGTATGGCTACACCTTC. Translating gives CASSQDRQYGYTF.

The V and J genes are TRBV18 and TRBJ2-5; D unresolved. There are 13 residues in the CDR3. Germline V gene lookup returns CDR1 KGHSH and CDR2 LQKENI. V was trimmed by 2 bases and J by 1 base, leaving 5 bases between them. CDR3 coding DNA: TGTGCCAGCTCACCAGGCGCCCAAGAGACCCAGTACTTC. Translating gives CASSPGAQETQYF.

CDR3: CSVEDPTKKEQYF. The CDR3 DNA sequence: TGCAGCGTTGAAGATCCGACCAAAAAGGAGCAGTACTTC. The gene calls are TRBV29-1 and TRBJ2-7; no clear D gene. The V gene lost 0 bases and the J gene lost 7 bases, with 13 bases spanning the gap. Germline lookup yields CDR1 SQVTM and CDR2 ANQGSEA. The CDR3 is 13 residues long.

The genes are TRBV6-1 and TRBJ2-7, with D possibly TRBD2 on 6 matching bases. The CDR3 covers 15 residues. The germline V gene encodes CDR1 MNHNS and CDR2 SASEGT. Trimming shortened V by 5 bases and J by 1 base, and 15 bases separated the two germline ends. CDR3 nucleotide sequence: TGTGCCAGCAGTTGGTTACTAGCAGGGTCCTACGAGCAGTACTTC. Translating gives CASSWLLAGSYEQYF.

This sequence joins TRBV10-3 and TRBJ2-7; D not resolved. With 7 bases removed from V and 0 bases from J, the gap between germline ends came to 16 bases. Germline V CDR1 and CDR2: ENHRY, SYGVKD. This CDR3 has 15 amino acids. The CDR3 protein is CAITPSVSSSYEQYF. CDR3 DNA sequence: TGTGCCATCACCCCGAGTGTCTCAAGCTCCTACGAGCAGTACTTC.

V is TRBV2 and J is TRBJ2-4; D is perhaps TRBD1 or TRBD2 (5 bases each). V was cut by 2 bases and J by 6 bases, with 14 bases left in between. This CDR3 contains 15 residues. Germline lookup yields CDR1 SNHLY and CDR2 FYNNEI. The CDR3: CASSESGARGNIQYF. CDR3 DNA: TGTGCCAGCAGTGAAAGTGGGGCCCGGGGAAACATTCAGTACTTC. Using reference TRBV2 and TRBJ2-4 for the parts outside the CDR3, the full variable domain is EPEVTQTPSHQVTQMGQEVILRCVPISNHLYFYWYRQILGQKVEFLVSFYNNEISEKSEIFDDQFSVERPDGSNFTLKIRSTKLEDSAMYFCASSESGARGNIQYFGAGTRLSVL.

The chain uses TRBV9 and TRBJ1-5, with D possibly being TRBD1 (5 bases). Germline CDR1 SGDLS, CDR2 YYNGEE. The CDR3 is made up of 16 amino acids. With 3 bases removed from V and 5 bases from J, the gap between germline ends came to 18 bases. The CDR3 spells CASSAGGAGSDQPQHF. CDR3 nucleotide sequence: TGTGCCAGCAGCGCAGGTGGGGCAGGGTCCGATCAGCCCCAGCATTTT.

V and J are TRBV5-1 and TRBJ1-6; TRBD1 agrees at 7 bases. This CDR3 contains 15 residues. The V gene's germline CDR1 is SGHRS and CDR2 YFSETQ. V lost 3 bases to trimming and J lost 10 bases; unmatched junction nucleotides: 10. The CDR3 loop reads CASSSTGEWESPLHF. The CDR3, as DNA: TGCGCCAGCAGCTCTACAGGGGAATGGGAATCACCCCTCCACTTT.

The chain employs TRBV5-5 and TRBJ2-5; D gene ambiguous. CDR3 length: 14 residues. Trimming shortened V by 3 bases and J by 2 bases, and 11 bases separated the two germline ends. Looked up from germline, CDR1 is SGHKS and CDR2 is YYEKEE (reference sequence). The CDR3 nucleotides read TGTGCCAGCAGCTCCGGACCGAATCAAGAGACCCAGTACTTC. Translated: CASSSGPNQETQYF.

In its sample, this clone was seen once. The chain uses TRBV10-3 and TRBJ2-1; 8 bases align to TRBD1. The germline gives CDR1 ENHRY, CDR2 SYGVKD. J lost 5 bases, V lost 3 bases, and 6 bases had no gene match. CDR3 length: 15 amino acids. The DNA for the CDR3 is TGTGCCATCAGTGAACAAGACAGGGGTCACAATGAGCAGTTCTTC. This encodes CAISEQDRGHNEQFF.

The gene calls are TRBV6-4 and TRBJ2-1; 9 nucleotides align to TRBD1. The V gene end was trimmed by 4 bases and the J gene end by 1 base; junction bases not matched to a gene: 2. CDR1 is MRHNA, CDR2 SNTAGT, per germline. The CDR3 length is 15 residues. CDR3 loop: CASSVGQGSYNEQFF. The CDR3, as DNA: TGTGCCAGCAGTGTGGGACAGGGTTCCTACAATGAGCAGTTCTTC.

This clone was seen a single time. The J gene is TRBJ1-2, the V gene TRBV2; a weak D match, TRBD1 (5 bases). CDR1 SNHLY and CDR2 FYNNEI come from the germline V gene. The germline V and J ends were trimmed by 2 bases and 6 bases, with 13 bases remaining between them. There are 14 residues in the CDR3. CDR3 sequence reads: CASSESSRADGYTF. For the CDR3, the DNA is TGTGCCAGCAGTGAATCATCCAGGGCGGATGGCTACACCTTC.

V and J are TRBV18 and TRBJ2-2; TRBD2 matches 14 bases. The trim removed 3 bases at V and 1 base at J, leaving 7 bases unmatched. This CDR3 contains 19 residues. Germline assignment: CDR1 KGHSH and CDR2 LQKENI. In DNA form, the CDR3 reads TGTGCCAGCTCACCCCTGAGGACTAGCGGGGGGCAGAACACCGGGGAGCTGTTTTTT. Protein: CASSPLRTSGGQNTGELFF.

V is TRBV5-5 and J is TRBJ2-5; unclear D gene. The V gene lost 4 bases and the J gene lost 5 bases, with 9 bases spanning the gap. The V gene's germline CDR1 is SGHKS and CDR2 YYEKEE (reference sequence). The CDR3 spans 12 residues. CDR3 bases: TGTGCCAGCAGCAGTGGCACGGAGACCCAGTACTTC. Amino acid sequence: CASSSGTETQYF.

This clone has a handful of counts. J is TRBJ2-7 and V is TRBV27, with D tentatively TRBD1 or TRBD2 (5 bases each). With 9 bases removed from V and 3 bases from J, the gap between germline ends came to 18 bases. The V gene's germline CDR1 is MNHEY and CDR2 SMNVEV (reference sequence). The CDR3 covers 14 residues. CDR3 residues: CASITRDPGYEQYF. In DNA form, the CDR3 reads TGTGCCAGTATTACCAGGGACCCCGGCTACGAGCAGTACTTC.

This chain links TRBV15 with TRBJ2-7; tentative D call: TRBD2 (5 bases). This CDR3 comprises 14 residues. The ends were cut back, 4 bases at V and 3 bases at J, with 13 bases in the middle. Germline loops: CDR1 LNHNV, CDR2 YYDKDF (reference sequence). DNA for the CDR3: TGTGCCACCAGCATAGGAGGTCTAGTCTACGAGCAGTACTTC. The encoded protein is CATSIGGLVYEQYF.

The rearrangement uses TRBV11-2 and TRBJ2-3; 7 bases align to TRBD1. J was trimmed by 4 bases and V by 4 bases; bases with no gene match: 8. Germline CDR1 reads SGHAT; CDR2 reads FQNNGV. There are 15 residues in the CDR3. The CDR3: CASSSYGQEADTQYF. Here the CDR3 DNA reads TGTGCCAGCAGCTCCTACGGACAGGAGGCAGATACGCAGTATTTT.

The rearrangement uses TRBV19 and TRBJ2-5, with 8 bases that match TRBD2. The CDR3 is 16 amino acids. In germline, CDR1 is LNHDA, CDR2 SQIVND (reference sequence). V trimming: 5 bases; J trimming: 5 bases; junction bases outside the gene matches: 13. In DNA form, the CDR3 reads TGTGCCAGTAGTCCGGAACCGATAGCGGGGCGGGAGACCCAGTACTTC. Translated: CASSPEPIAGRETQYF. The full variable domain, its missing parts supplied by reference TRBV19 and TRBJ2-5, is DGGITQSPKYLFRKEGQNVTLSCEQNLNHDAMYWYRQDPGQGLRLIYYSQIVNDFQKGDIAEGYSVSREKKESFPLTVTSAQKNPTAFYLCASSPEPIAGRETQYFGPGTRLLVL.